The 15 T cell receptor beta chains presented below share a single source sample, sequenced in a study of blood T cells in healthy people across ages (dated by TCRdb to 2014 to 2015). Libraries were constructed by 5' RACE. The run used an Illumina HiSeq 2500. A second PCR of 7 to 11 cycles was performed with a sample-barcoded 5' primer and a J-beta primer mix. TCRdb reprocessed the public reads (quality trimming at Q25 with fastp, clone calling with MiXCR) and kept in-frame beta chains. Every distinct CDR3 protein forms one entry, paired with its most common genes and DNA. The sample profile shows roughly 800,000 distinct CDR3 sequences; 55% to 75% of them were found once. Approximately 21% of the sample is taken by the ten largest. Sequenced sample: blood. These receptors all come from a man under 40 in good health.

This clonotype has just one count. This chain uses TRBV7-9 with TRBJ2-5, with D unresolved. The last part of the DNA fits TRBJ2-7 better; the J call may be wrong. The CDR3 consists of 16 residues. Germline V gene data show CDR1 as SEHNR and CDR2 as FQNEAQ (reference sequence). CDR3 amino acids: CASSLALRKGPYEQYF. The CDR3 nucleotides read TGTGCCAGCAGCTTAGCGCTTCGCAAGGGCCCATACGAGCAGTACTTC.

The gene calls are TRBV20-1 and TRBJ2-1, with 8 bases identical to TRBD2. Germline V lookup: CDR1 DFQATT, CDR2 SNEGSKA (reference sequence). The J segment lost 4 bases and the V segment lost 0 bases, leaving 8 bases of the junction unmatched. The CDR3 runs to 16 residues. Here the CDR3 reads CSARDSSGQLYNEQFF. The CDR3 DNA follows: TGCAGTGCTAGAGATTCTAGCGGGCAACTGTACAATGAGCAGTTCTTC.

This chain connects TRBV4-2 to TRBJ2-6; the D gene is possibly TRBD2 (6 bases). Germline V gene sequence: CDR1 LGHNA, CDR2 YNFKEQ. Trimming cost V 2 bases and J 2 bases, with 16 bases left between them. This CDR3 has 18 residues. The CDR3 protein is CASSQPPGLLTGANVLTF. DNA for the CDR3: TGTGCCAGCAGCCAACCGCCGGGACTCCTTACTGGGGCCAACGTCCTGACTTTC.

This chain uses TRBV28 with TRBJ2-1; D might be TRBD2 (6 bases). V was trimmed by 5 bases and J by 0 bases, leaving 14 bases between them. From germline, CDR1 is MDHEN and CDR2 SYDVKM. This CDR3 has 16 residues. For the CDR3, the DNA is TGTGCCAGCAGTGCCTGGGAGGTGATCTCCTACAATGAGCAGTTCTTC. Amino acid sequence: CASSAWEVISYNEQFF.

This clonotype was found once. The chain uses TRBV3-1 and TRBJ2-1; the match to TRBD2 covers 10 bases. The ends lost 4 bases at V and 5 bases at J; junction bases unmatched: 8. The CDR3 consists of 16 residues. Germline V gene data show CDR1 as LGHDT and CDR2 as YNNKEL (reference sequence). The CDR3 DNA reads TGTGCCAGCAGCCCAAGGAGCGGGGGGGCTCACAATGAGCAGTTCTTC. Translating gives CASSPRSGGAHNEQFF.

The chain has TRBV20-1 and TRBJ2-3, with 13 bases identical to TRBD2. CDR3 length: 15 residues. The germline V gene encodes CDR1 DFQATT and CDR2 SNEGSKA (reference sequence). The ends lost 3 bases at V and 3 bases at J; junction bases unmatched: 3. DNA of the CDR3: TGCAGTGCTAGTAGGGGACTAGCGGGAACAGATACGCAGTATTTT. This encodes CSASRGLAGTDTQYF.

This chain joins TRBV29-1 and TRBJ2-3, with D perhaps matching TRBD1 (5 bases). Germline V gives CDR1 SQVTM, CDR2 ANQGSEA. V was pared by 1 base and J by 0 bases, with 20 bases between. This CDR3 has 18 amino acids. DNA for the CDR3: TGCAGCGTTGAAGGGGGCGTTTTGGTGGCCGCGAGCACAGATACGCAGTATTTT. This encodes CSVEGGVLVAASTDTQYF.

Only one count was recorded for this clonotype. In nucleotides, the CDR3 is TGCGCCAGCAGTGACGGGGGGCCGGGGGATGAGCAGTACTTC. Protein product: CASSDGGPGDEQYF. V and J are TRBV10-1 and TRBJ2-5, with a weak D call TRBD2 (7 bases). V dropped 3 bases and J dropped 11 bases, with 19 bases sitting between them. Germline CDR1 reads WNHNN; CDR2 reads SYGVQD (reference sequence). CDR3 length: 14 amino acids.

V is TRBV20-1 and J is TRBJ1-1; D ambiguous. The CDR3 totals 12 residues. Germline CDR1 is DFQATT and CDR2 is SNEGSKA (reference sequence). V was clipped by 0 bases and J by 8 bases, with 10 bases between them. CDR3 DNA sequence: TGCAGTGCTAGAGATGAGGGTATGGAAGCTTTCTTT. Its translation is CSARDEGMEAFF.

This clonotype was found once. The rearrangement links TRBV29-1 to TRBJ2-1; TRBD1 or TRBD2 may be the D gene (6 bases each). Per germline, CDR1 SQVTM and CDR2 ANQGSEA. This CDR3 spans 17 amino acids. The V gene lost 6 bases and the J gene lost 2 bases, with 23 bases spanning the gap. CDR3 sequence reads: CSVRGGISYGAYNEQFF. The CDR3 bases are TGCAGCGTCAGAGGGGGGATCTCTTATGGAGCCTACAATGAGCAGTTCTTC.

CDR3 region: CASNKYEQFF. CDR3 coding DNA: TGTGCCAGCAACAAATATGAGCAGTTCTTC. The J gene is TRBJ2-1, the V gene TRBV6-1; no definite D call. V lost 7 bases, J lost 8 bases, and 6 bases lay in between. The CDR3 consists of 10 residues. Germline lookup yields CDR1 MNHNS and CDR2 SASEGT.

The chain links TRBV4-2 to TRBJ2-7, with 10 positions matching TRBD2. The CDR3 consists of 19 residues. CDR1 LGHNA and CDR2 YNFKEQ come from the germline V gene. Trimming removed 0 bases from V and 5 bases from J; junction bases left unmatched: 16. DNA for the CDR3: TGTGCCAGCAGCCAAGAACTAGGCGGGACTAGCGAGAGATTCGACGAGCAGTACTTC. Its translation: CASSQELGGTSERFDEQYF.

The genes are TRBV30 and TRBJ2-7; possibly TRBD1 for D (6 bases). With 3 bases removed from V and 10 bases from J, the gap between germline ends came to 13 bases. The CDR3 runs to 11 residues. Germline V gives CDR1 GTSNPN, CDR2 SVGIG (reference sequence). CDR3 protein: CAWRNTGLQYF. The CDR3 DNA is TGTGCCTGGAGAAATACAGGGCTACAGTACTTC.

The CDR3 region has the DNA TGTGCCATCAGTGGCCAACTAGCCAGTACCTACGAGCAGTACTTC. Translating gives CAISGQLASTYEQYF. This sequence joins TRBV10-3 and TRBJ2-7; D may be TRBD2 (6 bases). Germline V gene sequence: CDR1 ENHRY, CDR2 SYGVKD. Trimming took 4 bases from V and 2 from J, leaving 15 bases between them. The CDR3 is made up of 15 amino acids.

The J gene is TRBJ1-6, the V gene TRBV20-1; the D is unclear. Trimming left V 0 bases short and J 8 bases short, with 14 bases between. The CDR3 length is 15 residues. Germline V gene data show CDR1 as DFQATT and CDR2 as SNEGSKA (reference sequence). The CDR3 protein is CSARDRREGHSPLHF. CDR3 in DNA: TGCAGTGCTAGAGATCGAAGGGAAGGCCATTCACCCCTCCACTTT.